A selection of T cell receptor beta chains follows, all from one sample in a study of response to subunit inactivated influenza vaccine. Using its own MiXCR run on the RT-PCR reads, TCRdb lists one record per CDR3 protein. The sample includes some 600,000 distinct CDR3 sequences, around 13% seen only once; the top ten take 6.5% to 8%. Here the sequenced sample was PBMCs from blood, taken roughly 15 days before vaccination. The receptors here all came from a man aged 45-65 years who received an inactivated influenza vaccine. Each CDR3 is given with its conserved first and last residue. Fields, in order: D gene, J gene, clone size, V gene, CDR3 DNA, CDR3 protein. A D gene is named only where the DNA matches it firmly. Expanded clones are given a class, and other clones once, few, many or no size at all.

>TRBD2|TRBJ2-1|NA|TRBV9
TGTGCCAGCAGCGTAGGACTAGCGGTCGTAGGCAATGAGCAGTTCTTC
CASSVGLAVVGNEQFF
>NA|TRBJ2-3|NA|TRBV15
TGTGCCACCAGCAGCTTGTTGGCTCCCGATACGCAGTATTTT
CATSSLLAPDTQYF
>TRBD1|TRBJ1-4|NA|TRBV4-3
TGCGCCAGCAGCCAAGTAGTAGCCTCGGGACAGGGGAAACTGTTTTTT
CASSQVVASGQGKLFF
>NA|TRBJ2-4|NA|TRBV11-2
TGTGCCAGCAGCCCGCTGACTAGGGGCAAAAACATTCAGTACTTC
CASSPLTRGKNIQYF
>TRBD1|TRBJ2-5|few|TRBV4-1
TGCGCCAGCAGCCCCGGGACAGGTTCTTACCAAGAGACCCAGTACTTC
CASSPGTGSYQETQYF
>NA|TRBJ2-1|NA|TRBV20-1
TGCAGTGCTAGAGGACAAGCTCGCTCCTACAATGAGCAGTTCTTC
CSARGQARSYNEQFF
>NA|TRBJ2-2|NA|TRBV2
TGTGCCAGCTGGGCGGGTGCGAACACCGGGGAGCTGTTTTTT
CASWAGANTGELFF
>NA|TRBJ1-2|many|TRBV29-1
TGCAGCGTTGAAGGGCATCCGGGCTATGGCTACACCTTC
CSVEGHPGYGYTF
>TRBD2|TRBJ2-1|many|TRBV29-1
TGCAGCGTTCCGGGACTAGCGGGATACACGAATGAGCAGTTCTTC
CSVPGLAGYTNEQFF
>NA|TRBJ2-7|few|TRBV2
TGTGCCAGCGGGCAGGCGGGATCCTACGAGCAGTACTTC
CASGQAGSYEQYF
>TRBD1|TRBJ2-7|few|TRBV10-3
TGTGCCATCAGTGAGGTGGCACAGGGGAACGAGCAGTACTTC
CAISEVAQGNEQYF
>NA|TRBJ2-7|few|TRBV5-1
TGCGCCAGCAGCCCGGGACGCGTCGGCGGCGACGAGCAGTACTTC
CASSPGRVGGDEQYF
>NA|TRBJ2-1|NA|TRBV5-1
TGCGCCAGCACCCCGGGCTCGGCAAATGAGCAGTTCTTC
CASTPGSANEQFF
>NA|TRBJ2-3|few|TRBV5-1
TGCGCCAGCAGCTCGGGGGCTTCTGTCACAGATACGCAGTATTTT
CASSSGASVTDTQYF
>NA|TRBJ1-6|few|TRBV20-1
TGCAGTGCTGGAGAAGGGATTTCCTATAATTCACCCCTCCACTTT
CSAGEGISYNSPLHF
>NA|TRBJ2-3|NA|TRBV6-2/TRBV6-3
TGTGCCAGCAATCACTGGGGCACAGATAGGCAGTATTTT
CASNHWGTDRQYF
>NA|TRBJ2-1|NA|TRBV20-1
TGCAGTGCTCCCCGGACTGGCTCCTACAATGAGCAGTTCTTC
CSAPRTGSYNEQFF
>NA|TRBJ2-1|NA|TRBV6-2/TRBV6-3
TGTGCCGCGACGGGACCGCCCCCAGTTCCGAAGCAGTTCTTC
CAATGPPPVPKQFF
>NA|TRBJ1-1|few|TRBV19
TGTGCCAGTGCAAGAAGGAACACTGAAGCTTTCTTT
CASARRNTEAFF
>TRBD2|TRBJ2-1|few|TRBV5-1
TGCGCCAGCAGCTTGGCCCGAGCGGGGGGGCTAGATGAGCAGTTCTTC
CASSLARAGGLDEQFF
>TRBD1|TRBJ2-7|NA|TRBV20-1
TGCAGTGCTAGAGACCCGGGACAGATTAATTACGAGCAGTACTTC
CSARDPGQINYEQYF
>TRBD1|TRBJ1-2|NA|TRBV15
TGTGCCACCAGCAGAGGACAGGGATTTGGTGGCTACACCTTC
CATSRGQGFGGYTF
>NA|TRBJ1-5|NA|TRBV6-2/TRBV6-3
TGTGCCAGCAGTTACCTCGGACGTACAAATCAGCCCCAGCATTTT
CASSYLGRTNQPQHF
>NA|TRBJ2-2|NA|TRBV2
TGTGCCAGCAGTGAGTCGTCACTGGCGAACACCGGGGAGCTGTTTTTT
CASSESSLANTGELFF
>NA|TRBJ1-6|NA|TRBV27
TGTGCCAGCAGTTCGGCACCGAGCTCCTATAATTCACCCCTCCACTTT
CASSSAPSSYNSPLHF
>NA|TRBJ2-4|few|TRBV28
TGTGCCAGCAGTAACCTCAGGGGCCGGGCCAAAAACATTCAGTACTTC
CASSNLRGRAKNIQYF
>NA|TRBJ2-3|many|TRBV9
TGTGCCAGCAGCGCGCCCCCCCGCAACACCACAGATACGCAGTATTTT
CASSAPPRNTTDTQYF
>NA|TRBJ2-6|few|TRBV20-1
TGCAGTGCTCCCAGTGGGTCGTCAGCCTCTGGGGCCAACGTCCTGACTTTC
CSAPSGSSASGANVLTF
>NA|TRBJ1-5|NA|TRBV15
TGTGCCACCAGCAGAGGGGACAGCAATCAGCCCCAGCATTTT
CATSRGDSNQPQHF
>NA|TRBJ1-1|many|TRBV29-1
TGCAGCGCTGAAGGGATGAACACTGAAGCTTTCTTT
CSAEGMNTEAFF
>TRBD1|TRBJ2-5|few|TRBV6-1
TGTGCCAGCAGTGACTATTGGGACAGCCAAGAGACCCAGTACTTC
CASSDYWDSQETQYF
>NA|TRBJ2-3|NA|TRBV5-6
TGTGCCAGCAGCTACAGGGACACAGATACGCAGTATTTT
CASSYRDTDTQYF
>NA|TRBJ1-4|few|TRBV11-2
TGTGCCAGCACCCTATTCGGACAGCTTAATGAAAAACTGTTTTTT
CASTLFGQLNEKLFF
>NA|TRBJ1-4|NA|TRBV5-1
TGCGCCAGCAGCCCCGTGGGGCGGGTTGAAAAACTGTTTTTT
CASSPVGRVEKLFF
>NA|TRBJ2-7|NA|TRBV10-3
TGTGCCATCAGTGTGAACAGGGCCGAGCAGTACTTC
CAISVNRAEQYF
>TRBD1|TRBJ2-7|NA|TRBV20-1
TGCAGTGCTAGTTTTTTGGGACAGGGGCTCTACGAGCAGTACTTC
CSASFLGQGLYEQYF
>NA|TRBJ2-7|NA|TRBV7-2
TGTGCCAGCAGCAAGGACCTTTGGAGCTCCTACGAGCAGTACTTC
CASSKDLWSSYEQYF
>TRBD1|TRBJ2-6|NA|TRBV29-1
TGCAGCGTCGGACAGGGTTTCGAATCTGGGGCCAACGTCCTGACTTTC
CSVGQGFESGANVLTF
>TRBD2|TRBJ2-1|few|TRBV3-1
TGTGCCAGCAGCCCCCGACAGGGGGCAAGACTAGCGGGGGGGCCGGCTCCCAATGAGCAGTTCTTC
CASSPRQGARLAGGPAPNEQFF
>NA|TRBJ2-7|NA|TRBV28
TGTGCCAGCAGTACAGGGTTCACCTACGAGCAGTACTTC
CASSTGFTYEQYF
>TRBD1|TRBJ1-5|NA|TRBV12-3/TRBV12-4
TGTGCCAGCAGAGAGGGACAGACCCATTGGGAGCCCCAGCATTTT
CASREGQTHWEPQHF
>TRBD2|TRBJ2-2|NA|TRBV6-1
TGTGCCAGCATTCTATCTCTAGCGGGGTTGAACACCGGGGAGCTGTTTTTT
CASILSLAGLNTGELFF
>TRBD2|TRBJ2-3|few|TRBV27
TGTGCCAGCAGTTCAAGGACTAGCGGGAGGGCCTTAGTTGATACGCAGTATTTT
CASSSRTSGRALVDTQYF
>NA|TRBJ2-3|few|TRBV7-3
TGTGCCAGCAGCTTAAATGGCGCAGATACGCAGTATTTT
CASSLNGADTQYF
>TRBD1|TRBJ2-7|few|TRBV7-2
TGTGCCAGCAGCTTATGGGACAGGGGCTCCTACGAGCAGTACTTC
CASSLWDRGSYEQYF
>TRBD2|TRBJ2-5|NA|TRBV9
TGTGCCAGCAGCGGAACTTCCGGGAGGCAAGAGACCCAGTACTTC
CASSGTSGRQETQYF
>TRBD1|TRBJ1-6|NA|TRBV5-5
TGTGCCAGCAGCTTAACGGGGATAGGGGGACAGAATTCACCCCTCCACTTT
CASSLTGIGGQNSPLHF
>NA|TRBJ1-1|many|TRBV7-2
TGTGCCAGCAGCTTTACGTGGGGCGAAGGGGCTTTCTTT
CASSFTWGEGAFF
>TRBD2|TRBJ2-5|many|TRBV27
TGTGCCAGCAGTGGACTAGCTCAAGAGACCCAGTACTTC
CASSGLAQETQYF
>TRBD1|TRBJ2-1|NA|TRBV29-1
TGCAGCGTAGGACAGGGGGTTGTCAATGAGCAGTTCTTC
CSVGQGVVNEQFF
>NA|TRBJ2-7|few|TRBV6-5
TGTGCCAGCGTTGGGGAGCCAGGCTACGAGCAGTACTTC
CASVGEPGYEQYF
>TRBD2|TRBJ2-7|NA|TRBV4-3
TGCGCCAGCAGCCAAGATGGGGGGGTGGAAGGGACCTACGAGCAGTACTTC
CASSQDGGVEGTYEQYF
>NA|TRBJ2-2|few|TRBV24-1
TGTGCCACCAGTGATTTGGAGACAGATTTCTCCGGGGAGCTGTTTTTT
CATSDLETDFSGELFF
>NA|TRBJ2-1|NA|TRBV29-1
TGCAGCGGCAGCAGGGATACCTACAATGAGCAGTTCTTC
CSGSRDTYNEQFF
>NA|TRBJ2-3|many|TRBV5-1
TGCGCCAGCAGCTTGGCTTCCAGGGAAGCAGATACGCAGTATTTT
CASSLASREADTQYF
>NA|TRBJ2-3|NA|TRBV12-3/TRBV12-4
TGTGCCAGCAGCCCCGATGGGGATACGCAGTATTTT
CASSPDGDTQYF
>NA|TRBJ1-1|few|TRBV12-3/TRBV12-4
TGTGCCAGCAGTTTAGGGAAATCGAACACTGAAGCTTTCTTT
CASSLGKSNTEAFF
>NA|TRBJ1-3|many|TRBV4-3
TGCGCCAACCCACACCTGGGGGGGGCTGGAAACACCATATATTTT
CANPHLGGAGNTIYF
>TRBD2|TRBJ2-7|NA|TRBV5-1
TGCGCCAGCAGCCCACCAAGCGGGGGGCCCGACGAGCAGTACTTC
CASSPPSGGPDEQYF